This T cell receptor (beta chain) was profiled in a study of T cell responses to AZD1222 COVID-19 vaccine. For this clone: What it recognizes is unknown.

Study conclusions and caveats: Without day 14 samples, only post-peak T cell repertoires were studied.

The CDR3 has 14 amino acids. V shed 4 bases and J shed 1 base, with 10 bases lying between them. Germline CDR1 reads SGDLS; CDR2 reads YYNGEE. Sequencing was performed with immunoSEQ multiplex PCR; in TCRdb, only in-frame clones are kept and a portion is missing. Of about 100,000 clones listed, more than 75% are singletons. The rearrangement joins TRBV9 to TRBJ2-3; D unclear. The clonotype comes from an adult who received the AZD1222 COVID-19 vaccine. This specimen was peripheral blood, taken 28 days after the second AZD1222 dose. Here the CDR3 DNA reads TGTGCCAGCAGCCCGGACGGACGCACAGATACGCAGTATTTT. Its protein product is CASSPDGRTDTQYF.